This note documents a single T cell receptor beta chain sequence. The entry originates in a study of control samples from healthy donors and cancer patients. This CDR3 has 16 amino acids. V lost 2 bases and J lost 2, with 16 bases in between. The germline V gene has CDR1 SGHNT and CDR2 YYREEE (reference sequence). Repertoires were generated with immunoSEQ multiplex PCR, while TCRdb's copy carries only in-frame clones and drops some. The sample lists approximately 150,000 clones; around 88% were seen once. The chain combines TRBV5-4 with TRBJ2-5; no firm D call. The origin of this receptor is a man aged 18 to 30 in good health. Material: blood. CDR3 DNA: TGTGCCAGCAGCTTTTTCGTGGCCGTTGAACAAGAGACCCAGTACTTC. It encodes CASSFFVAVEQETQYF.